This is a list of T cell receptor beta chains from one sample in a study of response to subunit inactivated influenza vaccine. TCRdb recomputed calls from the RT-PCR reads with MiXCR, one row per CDR3 protein. The table has roughly 670,000 distinct CDR3 sequences, about 15% seen once; the top ten hold about 7.4%. The sample in question was PBMCs from blood, obtained less than 15 days before vaccination. These receptors all come from a man aged 45-65 years who received an inactivated influenza vaccine. CDR3s include the opening cysteine and the closing phenylalanine or tryptophan. A D gene is named only where the DNA matches it firmly. The listing skips clone size in some rows; elsewhere it reads once, few, many or a size class.

J gene: TRBJ1-5
V gene: TRBV4-1
D gene: TRBD1
clone size: .
CDR3 protein: CASSQDSGGNQPQHF

J gene: TRBJ2-5
V gene: TRBV5-1
D gene: .
clone size: .
CDR3 protein: CASSTRGGQETQYF

J gene: TRBJ2-3
V gene: TRBV20-1
D gene: .
clone size: many
CDR3 protein: CSAAGPGTDTQYF

J gene: TRBJ1-6
V gene: TRBV11-2
D gene: .
clone size: .
CDR3 protein: CASSLERSHSPLHF

J gene: TRBJ2-7
V gene: TRBV7-2
D gene: .
clone size: .
CDR3 protein: CASSSIGVWTLMYF

J gene: TRBJ2-2
V gene: TRBV7-8
D gene: TRBD2
clone size: many
CDR3 protein: CASRLAGGTGELFF

J gene: TRBJ2-5
V gene: TRBV7-2
D gene: .
clone size: .
CDR3 protein: CASSLVGFESGTQYF

J gene: TRBJ2-7
V gene: TRBV9
D gene: .
clone size: few
CDR3 protein: CASSVGGRTYEQYF

J gene: TRBJ2-7
V gene: TRBV9
D gene: TRBD1
clone size: .
CDR3 protein: CASSRSGTGSHEQYF

J gene: TRBJ2-3
V gene: TRBV4-3
D gene: .
clone size: many
CDR3 protein: CASSQDSQVSTQYF

J gene: TRBJ2-3
V gene: TRBV20-1
D gene: .
clone size: many
CDR3 protein: CSARAGNTDTQYF

J gene: TRBJ1-4
V gene: TRBV20-1
D gene: .
clone size: .
CDR3 protein: CSARDFATNEKLFF

J gene: TRBJ2-1
V gene: TRBV6-2/TRBV6-3
D gene: TRBD2
clone size: few
CDR3 protein: CASRGTGTRGFNELFF

J gene: TRBJ1-1
V gene: TRBV4-2
D gene: TRBD1
clone size: few
CDR3 protein: CASSQEFQGGPMNTEAFF

J gene: TRBJ2-3
V gene: TRBV5-5
D gene: .
clone size: .
CDR3 protein: CASSLSHTDTQYF

J gene: TRBJ2-1
V gene: TRBV12-3/TRBV12-4
D gene: TRBD1
clone size: .
CDR3 protein: CASRFGETGARDEQFF

J gene: TRBJ1-5
V gene: TRBV12-3/TRBV12-4
D gene: .
clone size: .
CDR3 protein: CARWGALRREYSNQPQHF